The clone carrying this T cell receptor beta chain was seen only a few times. This sample stems from a study of blood T cell repertoires in COVID-19. Study in general: Acute and convalescent COVID-19 samples came from the United States, Italy and Spain.

Trimming removed 0 bases at V and 0 bases at J, with 14 bases between. The CDR3 is 18 residues long. Method: immunoSEQ multiplex PCR; TCRdb's copy keeps in-frame clones and lacks some. The sample lists about 43,000 clones; 86% were seen once. This TCR came from a man aged 60 to 69 with active COVID-19. The rearrangement links TRBV23-1 to TRBJ2-2; a weak D match, TRBD1 (5 bases). TRBV23-1 is an open reading frame, and its role is uncertain. Sequencing was performed on peripheral blood. The CDR3 bases are TGCGCCAGCAGTCAATCGACGGACATGTTCGCGAACACCGGGGAGCTGTTTTTT. Translated, it gives CASSQSTDMFANTGELFF.